The 14 T cell receptor beta chains below come from one sample, sequenced in a study of glioma-infiltrating T cells listed by TCRdb under 2016. The instrument was an Illumina MiSeq. TCR alpha and beta CDR3 regions were amplified with the iRepertoire nested amplicon-rescue multiplex PCR (arm-PCR) platform from RNA. The raw public reads went through TCRdb reprocessing: fastp at Q25, MiXCR clone calling, in-frame beta chains kept. Identical CDR3 protein sequences are pooled into one entry, listed with their most common genes and DNA. Counted in this sample were roughly 120,000 distinct CDR3 sequences; approximately 23% of them appeared once. The top ten clonotypes cover about 16% of the sample. Input material: glioma tissue, nonneoplastic brain tissue, or PBMCs (not recorded which). These receptors originate from a human donor with low-grade glioma or glioblastoma, undergoing nonglioma brain surgery, or in good health (not recorded which).

To note about this clonotype: This sequence may be a read error, since a much larger clone differs from it by one base. The rearrangement links TRBV6-1 to TRBJ2-7, with D possibly TRBD2 on 6 matching bases. Germline CDR1 and CDR2: MNHNS and SASEGT. V was shortened by 7 bases and J by 5 bases, with 21 bases between the two germline ends. CDR3 size: 15 residues. CDR3 residues: CASKPAGTRGDEQYF. CDR3 nucleotides: TGTGCCAGCAAGCCCGCCGGGACTCGCGGCGACGAGCAGTACTTC.

Of note for this clonotype: Just one base apart from a much larger clone, this may be a read error. The V gene is TRBV10-3, the J gene TRBJ2-7, with D maybe TRBD2 (6 bases). CDR1 ENHRY and CDR2 SYGVKD come from the germline V gene. V was pared by 5 bases and J by 3 bases, with 14 bases between. The CDR3 consists of 14 residues. The CDR3 coding sequence is TGTGCCATCAGTCACTCCGGACTATACTACGAGCAGTACTTC. It specifies CAISHSGLYYEQYF.

This clonotype was counted ten times or more. The chain uses TRBV12-3 or TRBV12-4 and TRBJ2-5; D gene ambiguous. Trimming left V 2 bases short and J 1 base short, with 14 bases between. The CDR3 extends over 16 amino acids. CDR3 residues: CASSLRVSSRQETQYF. CDR3 bases: TGTGCCAGCAGTTTAAGGGTATCCAGCCGCCAAGAGACCCAGTACTTC.

This clonotype has a count of ten or more. The gene calls are TRBV28 and TRBJ2-7, with no clear D. The CDR3 has 15 residues. Trimming took 6 bases from V and 5 from J, leaving 20 bases between them. CDR1 is MDHEN, CDR2 SYDVKM, per germline. This CDR3 reads CASSQNTRAKDEQYF. DNA for the CDR3: TGTGCCAGCAGCCAAAATACAAGGGCTAAGGACGAGCAGTACTTC.

This clonotype showed up many times. The rearrangement uses TRBV9 and TRBJ2-3; no firm D call. V was trimmed by 2 bases and J by 4 bases, leaving 11 bases between them. The CDR3 totals 14 residues. Germline CDR1 and CDR2: SGDLS and YYNGEE. DNA for the CDR3: TGTGCCAGCAGCGTCCGGGTCTCCCCAGATACGCAGTATTTT. Translation: CASSVRVSPDTQYF.

At least ten counts were recorded for this clonotype. The chain carries TRBV6-1 and TRBJ2-5; 7 nucleotides line up with TRBD1. Trimming removed 6 bases from V and 0 bases from J; junction bases left unmatched: 4. The CDR3 is 14 amino acids. CDR1 MNHNS and CDR2 SASEGT come from the germline V gene. Here the CDR3 DNA reads TGTGCCAGCAGCCGGACAGGTTACCAAGAGACCCAGTACTTC. Its protein is CASSRTGYQETQYF.

A note on this clonotype: With a much larger clone just one base away, this may be a read error. This chain links TRBV7-9 with TRBJ2-7; TRBD1 might be the D (5 bases). Per the germline V gene, CDR1 is SEHNR and CDR2 is FQNEAQ (reference sequence). The V and J ends lost 5 bases and 7 bases respectively, with 12 bases between them. CDR3 length: 12 amino acids. The CDR3 bases are TGTGCCAGCAGCCGGAACTACAGGGAGCAGTACTTC. Its protein product is CASSRNYREQYF.

As to this clonotype: A much larger clone lies a single base off, so this may be a read error. The final CDR3 position lacks the conserved phenylalanine or tryptophan, pointing to a likely read error. The rearrangement joins TRBV20-1 to TRBJ2-3; tentative D call: TRBD2 (6 bases). Germline loops: CDR1 DFQATT, CDR2 SNEGSKA (reference sequence). Between the trimmed V and J ends, which lost 6 bases and 0 bases, there was a span of 34 bases. This CDR3 has 21 residues. The CDR3 DNA reads TGCAGTGCCCTTAAAAAAAGGGGCGTGAGGTGGGAGGACCCTAGCACAGATACGCAGTATCTT. As protein: CSALKKRGVRWEDPSTDTQYL.

This clonotype showed up many times. The chain combines TRBV11-2 with TRBJ1-1; the match to TRBD1 covers 9 bases. There are 16 residues in the CDR3. J lost 6 bases, V lost 4 bases, and 12 bases had no gene match. CDR1 is SGHAT, CDR2 FQNNGV, per germline. This CDR3 is CASSSLDRGKDPEAFF. CDR3 DNA sequence: TGTGCCAGCAGCTCCCTAGACAGGGGGAAGGACCCTGAAGCTTTCTTT.

The table lists this clonotype with many counts. The J gene is TRBJ2-1, the V gene TRBV4-3; 7 bases are shared with TRBD2. The CDR3 is made up of 15 amino acids. V shed 4 bases and J 7 bases; nucleotides not matched to a gene: 10. CDR1 is LGHNA, CDR2 YSLEER, per germline. The CDR3 is CASSPSWTGGNEQFF. The DNA of the CDR3 is TGCGCCAGCAGCCCAAGCTGGACGGGGGGAAATGAGCAGTTCTTC.

This clonotype was observed many times. The J gene is TRBJ2-5, the V gene TRBV7-2; 8 bases align to TRBD1. From germline, CDR1 is SGHTA and CDR2 FQGNSA. Trimming took 5 bases from V and 2 from J; bases not matched to a gene: 4. The CDR3 extends over 14 amino acids. CDR3 coding DNA: TGTGCCAGCAGCGCACAGGGGGGACAAGAGACCCAGTACTTC. It yields the protein CASSAQGGQETQYF.

This clonotype was counted many times. The rearrangement joins TRBV19 to TRBJ2-5; 7 nucleotides match TRBD2. Germline V lookup: CDR1 LNHDA, CDR2 SQIVND (reference sequence). V lost 5 bases, J lost 5 bases, and 8 bases stayed unmatched. The CDR3 is 14 residues long. CDR3 loop: CASSVTSFDETQYF. The CDR3 DNA reads as TGTGCCAGTAGTGTGACTAGCTTCGATGAGACCCAGTACTTC.

The chain carries TRBV29-1 and TRBJ2-7; the D is unclear. The V gene's germline CDR1 is SQVTM and CDR2 ANQGSEA. Trimming stripped 3 bases from V and 1 base from J, with 7 bases between. This CDR3 region has 12 residues. The CDR3 loop reads CSVEAESYEQYF. CDR3 bases: TGCAGCGTTGAGGCAGAGTCCTACGAGCAGTACTTC.

Many counts were recorded for this clonotype. The gene calls are TRBV7-3 and TRBJ2-3; 8 positions match TRBD2. This CDR3 comprises 14 residues. In germline, CDR1 is SGHTA, CDR2 FQGTGA. Trimming took 4 bases from V and 3 from J; bases not matched to a gene: 3. CDR3 DNA sequence: TGTGCCAGCAGCTCGGGACTAGTTACAGATACGCAGTATTTT. Translation gives CASSSGLVTDTQYF.